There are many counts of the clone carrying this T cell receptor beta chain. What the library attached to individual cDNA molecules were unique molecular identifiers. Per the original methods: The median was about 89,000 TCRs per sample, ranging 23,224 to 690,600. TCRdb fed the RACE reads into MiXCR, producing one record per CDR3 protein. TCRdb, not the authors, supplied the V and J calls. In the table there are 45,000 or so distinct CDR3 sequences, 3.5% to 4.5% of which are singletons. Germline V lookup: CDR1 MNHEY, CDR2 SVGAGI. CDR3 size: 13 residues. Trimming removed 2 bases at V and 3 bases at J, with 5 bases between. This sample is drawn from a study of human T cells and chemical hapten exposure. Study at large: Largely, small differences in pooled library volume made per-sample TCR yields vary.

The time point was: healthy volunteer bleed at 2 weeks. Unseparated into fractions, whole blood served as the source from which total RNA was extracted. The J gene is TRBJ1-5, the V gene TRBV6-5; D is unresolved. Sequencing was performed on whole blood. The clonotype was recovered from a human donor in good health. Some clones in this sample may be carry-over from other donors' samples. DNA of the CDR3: TGTGCCAGCAGTTACGGGAACAATCAGCCCCAGCATTTT. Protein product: CASSYGNNQPQHF.